These 29 T cell receptor beta chains were sequenced from one sample in a study of blood T cell dynamics during melanoma immunotherapy (dated by TCRdb to 2018 to 2021). Taken with the paper, the label for time point translates to: week 3, after first cycle of checkpoint inhibitor. The library came from the immunoSEQ multiplex PCR assay. Here the immuneACCESS table is served through TCRdb, limited to in-frame sequences with V and J called. Missing clones are a known gap in these copies; in checked studies unresolved V genes cover under half, and the rest lacks a known reason. This sample comprises about 19,000 clones, around 90% of them detected only once. Under 9% of the sample is taken by the ten largest. Sequencing used blood, obtained from a patient treated with checkpoint blockade. Receptors were obtained from a human donor with melanoma.

The chain uses TRBV19 and TRBJ2-5; possibly TRBD1 for D (7 bases). The CDR3 has 12 amino acids. Between the trimmed V and J ends, which lost 11 bases and 2 bases, there was a span of 12 bases. The germline CDR1 and CDR2 sequences are LNHDA and SQIVND (reference sequence). DNA of the CDR3: TGTGCCTCCAGGGGGGCTCAAGAGACCCAGTACTTC. It yields the protein CASRGAQETQYF.

This chain joins TRBV27 and TRBJ1-2; 9 nucleotides match TRBD1. J was trimmed by 3 bases and V by 5 bases; bases with no gene match: 4. CDR3 size: 14 residues. The germline V gene has CDR1 MNHEY and CDR2 SMNVEV (reference sequence). CDR3 bases: TGTGCCAGCAGTGCGGACAGGGGCGACTATGGCTACACCTTC. This encodes CASSADRGDYGYTF.

The rearrangement links TRBV19 to TRBJ1-4; D unclear. The ends were cut back, 6 bases at V and 6 bases at J, with 11 bases in the middle. Germline CDR1 and CDR2: LNHDA and SQIVND (reference sequence). The length of the CDR3 is 13 residues. CDR3 amino acids: CASRVTDYEKLFF. CDR3 coding DNA: TGTGCCAGTAGAGTAACGGACTATGAAAAACTGTTTTTT.

The chain links TRBV19 to TRBJ2-3, with a tentative D call TRBD2 (5 bases). The CDR3 is 15 amino acids. CDR1 is LNHDA and CDR2 is SQIVND in the germline V gene (reference sequence). The V end was cut by 4 bases, the J end by 2 bases, with 13 bases between. CDR3: CASSKGGPYTDTQYF. CDR3 sequence (DNA): TGTGCCAGTAGTAAAGGCGGGCCCTACACAGATACGCAGTATTTT. The complete variable domain, with remaining parts taken from reference TRBV19 and TRBJ2-3, reads DGGITQSPKYLFRKEGQNVTLSCEQNLNHDAMYWYRQDPGQGLRLIYYSQIVNDFQKGDIAEGYSVSREKKESFPLTVTSAQKNPTAFYLCASSKGGPYTDTQYFGPGTRLTVL.

This chain joins TRBV27 and TRBJ2-1; D possibly corresponds to TRBD2 (6 bases). V was pared by 3 bases and J by 12 bases, with 12 bases between. This CDR3 region has 12 residues. Germline lookup yields CDR1 MNHEY and CDR2 SMNVEV (reference sequence). CDR3 amino acids: CASSFNGDWQFF. CDR3 DNA sequence: TGTGCCAGCAGTTTCAACGGGGACTGGCAGTTCTTC.

CDR3 loop: CASSLGKGFSRDGYTF. The CDR3 DNA reads TGTGCCAGCAGCTTAGGGAAAGGGTTTAGTAGGGATGGCTACACCTTC. The V call is TRBV7-2, the J call TRBJ1-2, with D unclear. Trimming shortened V by 1 base and J by 6 bases, and 18 bases separated the two germline ends. This CDR3 has 16 residues. Per germline, CDR1 SGHTA and CDR2 FQGNSA.

The rearrangement links TRBV6-5 to TRBJ1-2, with a possible D match to TRBD1 (5 bases). Germline V gene sequence: CDR1 MNHEY, CDR2 SVGAGI. Trimming removed 2 bases at V and 2 bases at J, with 12 bases between. This CDR3 has 15 residues. CDR3 bases: TGTGCCAGCAGTTACGGGGGATCTGCCAACTATGGCTACACCTTC. Amino acid sequence: CASSYGGSANYGYTF.

The rearrangement links TRBV14 to TRBJ1-2; D is uncertain. From germline, CDR1 is SGHDN and CDR2 FVKESK. The CDR3 is 14 amino acids. V lost 4 bases and J lost 1, with 10 bases in between. For the CDR3, the DNA is TGTGCCAGCAGCCCCTACCAAGTTAACTATGGCTACACCTTC. This sequence encodes CASSPYQVNYGYTF.

The chain recombines TRBV27 with TRBJ1-2, with 9 bases lining up with TRBD1. The CDR3 has 14 residues. The V gene's germline CDR1 is MNHEY and CDR2 SMNVEV (reference sequence). Unmatched junction bases numbered 4, after V lost 5 bases and J lost 3 bases. CDR3 protein: CASSPDRGYYGYTF. CDR3 DNA: TGTGCCAGCAGTCCCGACAGGGGGTACTATGGCTACACCTTC.

J is TRBJ1-5 and V is TRBV4-1, with D possibly being TRBD1 (5 bases). V was trimmed by 0 bases and J by 3 bases, leaving 9 bases between them. CDR1 MGHRA and CDR2 YSYEKL come from the germline V gene. This CDR3 contains 15 residues. CDR3 DNA sequence: TGCGCCAGCAGCCAAGAACGACAGCCCAATCAGCCCCAGCATTTT. Protein: CASSQERQPNQPQHF.

The J gene is TRBJ1-2, the V gene TRBV7-9, with 7 bases fitting TRBD1. Germline assignment: CDR1 SEHNR and CDR2 FQNEAQ (reference sequence). The J segment lost 2 bases and the V segment lost 4 bases, leaving 4 bases of the junction unmatched. The CDR3 has 14 amino acids. The CDR3 nucleotides read TGTGCCAGCAGCTCCTCAGGGGGGAACTATGGCTACACCTTC. It yields the protein CASSSSGGNYGYTF.

This chain links TRBV30 with TRBJ2-5; no clear D gene. CDR1 and CDR2 from the germline V gene are GTSNPN and SVGIG (reference sequence). The CDR3 length is 13 residues. The germline V and J ends were trimmed by 5 bases and 4 bases, with 14 bases remaining between them. DNA for the CDR3: TGTGCCTGGGGAAGCTCTGTTTTAGAGACCCAGTACTTC. Its translation is CAWGSSVLETQYF.

The chain recombines TRBV7-8 with TRBJ2-7; D uncertain. Germline values: CDR1 SGHVS, CDR2 FQNEAQ. There are 15 residues in the CDR3. The V and J ends lost 2 bases and 2 bases respectively, with 13 bases between them. The CDR3 protein is CASSLWTNNPYEQYF. The CDR3 DNA reads as TGTGCCAGCAGCTTATGGACCAACAACCCCTACGAGCAGTACTTC.

This clone was counted once. The chain combines TRBV30 with TRBJ1-3; D call uncertain. The V end was cut by 0 bases, the J end by 4 bases, with 7 bases between. The CDR3 contains 13 residues. Germline V gene data show CDR1 as GTSNPN and CDR2 as SVGIG (reference sequence). CDR3 coding DNA: TGTGCCTGGAGTGTAGACCGAGGAAACACCATATATTTT. It is translated as CAWSVDRGNTIYF.

The rearrangement joins TRBV5-5 to TRBJ2-7; 9 bases match TRBD1. CDR3 length equals 15 residues. Germline V lookup: CDR1 SGHKS, CDR2 YYEKEE (reference sequence). With 0 bases clipped from V and 3 bases from J, the junction kept 4 bases outside the gene matches. The CDR3 nucleotides are TGTGCCAGCAGCTTGGAGGGACAGGGATACTACGAGCAGTACTTC. This translates into CASSLEGQGYYEQYF. The full variable domain, rest sourced from reference TRBV5-5 and TRBJ2-7, is DAGVTQSPTHLIKTRGQQVTLRCSPISGHKSVSWYQQVLGQGPQFIFQYYEKEERGRGNFPDRFSARQFPNYSSELNVNALLLGDSALYLCASSLEGQGYYEQYFGPGTRLTVT.

The count of this clone is one. This sequence joins TRBV5-8 and TRBJ2-5, with 14 bases lining up with TRBD2. The CDR3 runs to 15 residues. The germline V gene has CDR1 SGHTS and CDR2 YDEGEE. V trimming: 5 bases; J trimming: 5 bases; junction bases outside the gene matches: 5. Here the CDR3 DNA reads TGTGCCAGCAGACCTAGGACTAGCGGGAGGGAGACCCAGTACTTC. Translation: CASRPRTSGRETQYF.

Points on this clone: No DNA is shown, since the ends of the CDR3 on it are uncertain; the CDR3 is the one TCRdb lists. The V and J genes are TRBV5-4 and TRBJ2-1; the table's D call TRBD1 went unverified against the DNA. The CDR3 has 15 residues if both end residues are counted. Looked up from germline, CDR1 is SGHNT and CDR2 is YYREEE (reference sequence). Here the CDR3 reads CASSFGSGTGESKFF.

V gene TRBV5-4 combines with J gene TRBJ2-1; 8 positions match TRBD2. Germline trimming cut 1 base from V and 8 bases from J; bases unmatched to any gene: 8. CDR1 is SGHNT, CDR2 YYREEE, per germline (reference sequence). This CDR3 is 15 amino acids long. DNA for the CDR3: TGTGCCAGCAGCTTGTCGGGAGGGACGATATATGAGCAGTTCTTC. Translating gives CASSLSGGTIYEQFF.

The chain couples TRBV9 to TRBJ2-3, with 7 bases fitting TRBD2. CDR3 length equals 15 residues. V gave up 3 bases and J gave up 4 bases; unmatched junction bases: 8. Germline assignment: CDR1 SGDLS and CDR2 YYNGEE. CDR3 residues: CASSESAGVSDTQYF. CDR3 nucleotides: TGTGCCAGCAGCGAGAGTGCGGGGGTTTCAGATACGCAGTATTTT.

This chain connects TRBV5-4 to TRBJ1-1; possible D gene TRBD1, 5 bases. V was cut by 6 bases and J by 0 bases, with 18 bases left in between. CDR3 length equals 16 residues. CDR1 is SGHNT, CDR2 YYREEE, per germline (reference sequence). CDR3 bases: TGTGCCAGCACCCGAGGGTCAGGGAACATGAACACTGAAGCTTTCTTT. Translating it yields CASTRGSGNMNTEAFF.

In its sample, this clone was seen once. The chain links TRBV4-3 to TRBJ2-5; 14 nucleotides line up with TRBD2. CDR1 is LGHNA, CDR2 YSLEER, per germline. This CDR3 comprises 16 residues. V was pared by 0 bases and J by 7 bases, with 4 bases of the junction left unmatched. In DNA form, the CDR3 reads TGCGCCAGCAGCCAAGATCGGACTAGCGGGAGGAGGACCCAGTACTTC. Protein product: CASSQDRTSGRRTQYF.

The gene calls are TRBV19 and TRBJ1-1; D is ambiguous. The CDR3 covers 14 residues. The germline V gene encodes CDR1 LNHDA and CDR2 SQIVND (reference sequence). Deletions cut 1 base from V and 1 base from J, with 7 bases between. The CDR3 DNA sequence: TGTGCCAGTAGTATAGGTCATAGGAACACTGAAGCTTTCTTT. Translated: CASSIGHRNTEAFF.

The CDR3 spells CAWSARYRGGTYGYTF. In nucleotides, the CDR3 is TGTGCCTGGAGTGCCCGTTACAGGGGGGGTACCTATGGCTACACCTTC. This chain joins TRBV30 and TRBJ1-2; 8 bases agree with TRBD1. The germline gives CDR1 GTSNPN, CDR2 SVGIG (reference sequence). The ends lost 1 base at V and 4 bases at J; junction bases unmatched: 11. There are 16 residues in the CDR3. Full variable domain (outside the CDR3, taken from reference TRBV30 and TRBJ1-2): SQTIHQWPATLVQPVGSPLSLECTVEGTSNPNLYWYRQAAGRGLQLLFYSVGIGQISSEVPQNLSASRPQDRQFILSSKKLLLSDSGFYLCAWSARYRGGTYGYTFGSGTRLTVV.

This chain links TRBV19 with TRBJ1-1; 10 positions agree with TRBD1. In germline, CDR1 is LNHDA, CDR2 SQIVND (reference sequence). The CDR3 has 14 residues. Trimming took 3 bases from V and 5 from J; bases not matched to a gene: 3. Here the CDR3 reads CASSIGTGETEAFF. CDR3 nucleotide sequence: TGTGCCAGTAGTATCGGGACAGGGGAGACTGAAGCTTTCTTT.

The chain combines TRBV27 with TRBJ1-1; tentatively, D is TRBD1 (5 bases). Deletions cut 4 bases from V and 5 bases from J, with 14 bases between. The CDR3 spans 14 residues. Germline assignment: CDR1 MNHEY and CDR2 SMNVEV (reference sequence). The CDR3 loop is CASSSQGEGTEAFF. The CDR3 DNA reads as TGTGCCAGCAGTTCTCAAGGGGAAGGAACTGAAGCTTTCTTT.

The rearrangement uses TRBV28 and TRBJ2-1; maybe TRBD2 (5 bases). Trimming took 2 bases from V and 6 from J, leaving 8 bases between them. The CDR3 contains 13 residues. The germline V gene has CDR1 MDHEN and CDR2 SYDVKM. This CDR3 reads CASSLGGANEQFF. DNA of the CDR3: TGTGCCAGCAGTTTAGGAGGAGCCAATGAGCAGTTCTTC.

The genes are TRBV6-1 and TRBJ2-1, with 10 positions matching TRBD2. This CDR3 has 15 amino acids. Germline V gives CDR1 MNHNS, CDR2 SASEGT. Trimming removed 2 bases from V and 6 bases from J; junction bases left unmatched: 4. CDR3: CASSEHSGRLNEQFF. CDR3 DNA sequence: TGTGCCAGCAGTGAACATAGCGGGAGGCTCAATGAGCAGTTCTTC.

The chain carries TRBV6-6 and TRBJ2-1; D perhaps matches TRBD2 (6 bases). This CDR3 region has 16 residues. The germline gives CDR1 MNHNY, CDR2 SVGAGI (reference sequence). V was pared by 7 bases and J by 6 bases, with 22 bases between. CDR3 protein: CASTNPLGQGGNEQFF. In DNA, the CDR3 is TGTGCCAGCACCAACCCCTTGGGGCAGGGAGGCAATGAGCAGTTCTTC.

The CDR3 loop is CASKKQVDTEAFF. Here the CDR3 DNA reads TGTGCCAGCAAGAAGCAGGTGGATACTGAAGCTTTCTTT. V gene TRBV5-8 combines with J gene TRBJ1-1; D gene ambiguous. The V end lost 6 bases, the J end lost 5 bases, and 14 bases lay between the germline ends. The CDR3 sequence is 13 residues long. In germline, CDR1 is SGHTS, CDR2 YDEGEE.